Listed below are T cell receptor beta chains from one sample, sequenced in a study of blood T cell repertoires in COVID-19. Assay used: immunoSEQ multiplex PCR; TCRdb lists only in-frame clones, some missing. The sample records about 130,000 clones, about 88% being singletons. Sequences were obtained from peripheral blood. These receptors all stem from a man aged 45-65 years with active COVID-19. CDR3s leave out the opening cysteine and the closing phenylalanine or tryptophan.

j_gene,v_gene,CDR3aa
TRBJ2-2,TRBV2,ASRLDRGSVTGELF
TRBJ1-1,TRBV6-4,ASSVSATGRTEAF
TRBJ2-1,TRBV7-2,ASSLELAGVSGEQF
TRBJ2-1,TRBV24-1,ATSGVPYNEQF
TRBJ2-2,TRBV9,ASSGQVNTGELF
TRBJ2-3,TRBV7-9,ASSSLAGVGDTQY
TRBJ2-1,TRBV5-6,ASSLKTGVVYNEQF
TRBJ2-3,TRBV21-1,ASSICKVDGSGELDTQY
TRBJ2-3,TRBV7-3,ASSLPNTTQY
TRBJ1-5,TRBV19,ASSYAPGQGDNQPQH
TRBJ1-5,TRBV23-1,ASSQSPPGYSNQPQH
TRBJ1-4,TRBV19,ASSIVRGPNEKLF